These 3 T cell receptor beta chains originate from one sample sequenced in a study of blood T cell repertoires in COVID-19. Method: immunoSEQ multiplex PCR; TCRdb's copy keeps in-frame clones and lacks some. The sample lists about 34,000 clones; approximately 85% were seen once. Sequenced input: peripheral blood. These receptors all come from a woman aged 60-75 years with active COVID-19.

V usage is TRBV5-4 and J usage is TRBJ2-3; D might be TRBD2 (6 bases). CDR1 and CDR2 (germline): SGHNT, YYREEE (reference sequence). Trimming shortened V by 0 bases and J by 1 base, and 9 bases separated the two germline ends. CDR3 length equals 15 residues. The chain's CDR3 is CASSLEASGTDTQYF. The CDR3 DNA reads TGTGCCAGCAGCTTGGAGGCTAGCGGCACAGATACGCAGTATTTT.

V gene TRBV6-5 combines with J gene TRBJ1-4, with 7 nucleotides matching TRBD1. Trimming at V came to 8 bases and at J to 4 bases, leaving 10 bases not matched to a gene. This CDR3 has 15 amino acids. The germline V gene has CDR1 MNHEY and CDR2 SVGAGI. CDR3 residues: CASGRDSESNEKLFF. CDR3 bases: TGTGCCAGCGGCCGGGACAGCGAAAGTAATGAAAAACTGTTTTTT.

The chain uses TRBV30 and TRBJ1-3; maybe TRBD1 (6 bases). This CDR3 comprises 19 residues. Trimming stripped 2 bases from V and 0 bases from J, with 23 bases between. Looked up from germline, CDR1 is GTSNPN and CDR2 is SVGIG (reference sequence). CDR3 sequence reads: CAWSTSRSTGIASGNTIYF. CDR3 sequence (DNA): TGTGCCTGGAGTACCTCCAGATCGACAGGCATTGCCTCTGGAAACACCATATATTTT.